This T cell receptor beta chain came from a study of Ad26.COV2.S vaccination and SARS-CoV-2 variants. Study details: The authors gave Ad26.COV2.S intramuscularly, either once or twice 56 days apart. Broader study findings: Comparability of non-spike TCR breadth was observed across vaccine and placebo recipients. The analyses of TCR breadth and depth may have understated the size of total T cell responses. Reportedly, after vaccination the spike-specific CD8+ and CD4+ T cell responses displayed substantial breadth.

The CDR3 is 13 residues long. Germline CDR1 reads WNHNN; CDR2 reads SYGVQD (reference sequence). V lost 6 bases, J lost 4 bases, and 12 bases lay in between. Treatment noted: 15 to 20 received Ad26.COV2.S at low or high dose, single or two shots; 5 received placebo; per-sample allocation not given. Samples were taken on day 63 after the first vaccine or placebo injection. A note on this clone: No antigen is known for it.

The table came from immunoSEQ multiplex PCR; TCRdb's copy has only in-frame clones and leaves some out. The sample holds about 400,000 clones; 80% to 90% are singletons and the top ten take roughly 3.5%. Sequencing was performed on peripheral blood, taken in a trial of Ad26.COV2.S vaccine versus placebo. The origin of this receptor is a person aged 18-60 years who received the Ad26.COV2.S COVID-19 vaccine or a placebo. V gene TRBV10-1 combines with J gene TRBJ1-2; D may be TRBD1 (6 bases). The CDR3 DNA sequence: TGCGCCAGCAGCGAAACAGGGCTCTATGGCTACACCTTC. It encodes CASSETGLYGYTF.